The present entry profiles one T cell receptor (beta chain) with its context. The CDR3 contains 18 residues. Germline-derived CDR1 and CDR2 are SGHRS and YFSETQ. Trimming at V came to 4 bases and at J to 5 bases, leaving 13 bases not matched to a gene. The sample is drawn from a study of radiotherapy plus CTLA-4 blockade in lung cancer. This table comes from immunoSEQ multiplex PCR, and its TCRdb copy is limited to in-frame clones, with some not included. Of 78,000 or so clones in the sample, 85% to 90% were seen once. The chain joins TRBV5-1 to TRBJ2-5; 14 bases map to TRBD2. This clonotype was sampled from a human donor with non-small cell lung cancer who had stable disease on radiotherapy plus ipilimumab. The source was peripheral blood, collected from a patient treated with radiotherapy plus ipilimumab. In DNA, the CDR3 is TGCGCCAGCAGCGTACAAGAGGGACTAGCGGGGGCCGGGGAGACCCAGTACTTC. It codes for CASSVQEGLAGAGETQYF.